A single TCR beta chain is shown here with its context. This receptor's antigen is unknown. Base qualities are not provided; no much larger clone lies one nucleotide away. Genomic DNA was isolated from the sorted cells so that the TCRbeta CDR3 region could be sequenced. The immunoSEQ Assay was used for sequencing of TCRbeta CDR3 regions. TCRdb retrieved this table from immuneACCESS and kept in-frame rearrangements only. Not all clones are present; in checked studies, unresolved V genes account for under half, and no reason is known for the remainder. Counted in this sample were 60,000 or so clones; 90% to 95% of them appeared once. The ten largest account for around 20% of the sample. These data originate in a study of OX40 agonist ivuxolimab in advanced cancers. Regarding the complete study: Ivuxolimab, which targeted the costimulatory receptor OX40 (CD134), was an agonistic, fully human IgG2 monoclonal antibody. Peripheral TCRbeta sequencing aimed to test whether ivuxolimab altered TCR sequence diversity and caused clonal T-cell expansion. Intravenous ivuxolimab was administered to patients every 2 weeks at six dose levels: 0.01, 0.1, 0.3, 1.5, 3 and 10 mg/kg. Of the roughly 50 dose-escalation patients, hepatocellular carcinoma was present in about 20, melanoma in roughly 15, renal cell carcinoma in 9 and head and neck cancer in 9. In the dose-escalation cohort, 82.7% of patients were male, and the mean age was approximately 60 years, with a range of roughly 20 to 80. Three dose-escalation patients achieved partial responses, one with hepatocellular carcinoma and two with cutaneous melanoma. Patients were allowed to have had prior anti-PD-1, anti-PD-L1 or anti-CTLA-4 therapy, and around 37% of the dose-escalation patients had previously received checkpoint inhibitors. The monotherapy dose-escalation portion (N ≈ 55 patients) of the phase I ivuxolimab trial is reported in the paper.

The trial excluded patients who had a history of autoimmune disease or were on systemic immunosuppression. Peripheral blood for TCR sequencing was drawn from every dose cohort at baseline, at cycle 4 day 1 and at cycle 7 day 1. The samples were taken from a phase I, first-in-human, multicenter, open-label dose-escalation trial of ivuxolimab. The trial enrolled adults with locally advanced or metastatic head and neck squamous cell, hepatocellular, melanoma or renal cell carcinoma. Before TCR sequencing, CD4+ and CD8+ T cells were separately sorted from peripheral blood. What the authors observed across the whole study: In partial responders in the 0.1-3.0 mg/kg groups, normalized peripheral clonal expansion was found to be among the lowest, especially among CD8+ T cells. On average, CD8+ T cells showed more expanded clones than CD4+ T cells after ivuxolimab. Low levels of normalized T-cell clonal expansion were also shown by some nonresponding patients. The antigen specificity of the clonally expanded peripheral T cells was not determined. At doses of 0.1 to 3.0 mg/kg, clonal expansion of both CD4+ and CD8+ blood T cells was observed from baseline to week 6.

Including the terminal cysteine and phenylalanine, the CDR3 comprises 17 residues. Here the CDR3 DNA is all that survives: 51 bases in frame from base 1. The germline V end is reduced by 0 bases and the J end by 0 bases; junction bases left unmatched: 3. CDR1 and CDR2, looked up from the germline V gene, are LGHNA and YNFKEQ. The input for sequencing was CD4+ or CD8+ T cells sorted from blood, taken in a trial of the OX40 agonist ivuxolimab. This TCR came from an adult with an advanced solid tumor such as melanoma, head and neck, liver or kidney cancer. The rearrangement combines TRBV4-2 with TRBJ2-2, with 8 bases matching TRBD2. The CDR3 region: CASSQELADANTGELFF. The nucleotide sequence reads as follows: TGTGCCAGCAGCCAAGAACTAGCGGACGCGAACACCGGGGAGCTGTTTTTT.